This T cell receptor beta chain was sequenced during a study of CD8 T cells in ankylosing spondylitis. Germline V lookup: CDR1 SGHTA, CDR2 FQGNSA. The CDR3 extends over 15 amino acids. Trimming removed 6 bases from V and 5 bases from J, with 16 bases in between. Many counts were recorded for this clonotype. TCRdb fed the 5' RACE reads into MiXCR, producing one record per CDR3 protein. This sample carries some 130,000 distinct CDR3 sequences, over 10% of them seen once, and the ten largest clones take about 4%. This rearrangement joins TRBV7-2 to TRBJ1-4, with D maybe TRBD1 (6 bases). The clonotype comes from a female donor with ankylosing spondylitis or in good health (not recorded which). The sample was blood, either unsorted or a sorted T cell fraction (not recorded which). The DNA for the CDR3 is TGTGCCAGCAGTCCACAGACAGGTCCGAATGAAAAACTGTTTTTT. Translation gives CASSPQTGPNEKLFF.